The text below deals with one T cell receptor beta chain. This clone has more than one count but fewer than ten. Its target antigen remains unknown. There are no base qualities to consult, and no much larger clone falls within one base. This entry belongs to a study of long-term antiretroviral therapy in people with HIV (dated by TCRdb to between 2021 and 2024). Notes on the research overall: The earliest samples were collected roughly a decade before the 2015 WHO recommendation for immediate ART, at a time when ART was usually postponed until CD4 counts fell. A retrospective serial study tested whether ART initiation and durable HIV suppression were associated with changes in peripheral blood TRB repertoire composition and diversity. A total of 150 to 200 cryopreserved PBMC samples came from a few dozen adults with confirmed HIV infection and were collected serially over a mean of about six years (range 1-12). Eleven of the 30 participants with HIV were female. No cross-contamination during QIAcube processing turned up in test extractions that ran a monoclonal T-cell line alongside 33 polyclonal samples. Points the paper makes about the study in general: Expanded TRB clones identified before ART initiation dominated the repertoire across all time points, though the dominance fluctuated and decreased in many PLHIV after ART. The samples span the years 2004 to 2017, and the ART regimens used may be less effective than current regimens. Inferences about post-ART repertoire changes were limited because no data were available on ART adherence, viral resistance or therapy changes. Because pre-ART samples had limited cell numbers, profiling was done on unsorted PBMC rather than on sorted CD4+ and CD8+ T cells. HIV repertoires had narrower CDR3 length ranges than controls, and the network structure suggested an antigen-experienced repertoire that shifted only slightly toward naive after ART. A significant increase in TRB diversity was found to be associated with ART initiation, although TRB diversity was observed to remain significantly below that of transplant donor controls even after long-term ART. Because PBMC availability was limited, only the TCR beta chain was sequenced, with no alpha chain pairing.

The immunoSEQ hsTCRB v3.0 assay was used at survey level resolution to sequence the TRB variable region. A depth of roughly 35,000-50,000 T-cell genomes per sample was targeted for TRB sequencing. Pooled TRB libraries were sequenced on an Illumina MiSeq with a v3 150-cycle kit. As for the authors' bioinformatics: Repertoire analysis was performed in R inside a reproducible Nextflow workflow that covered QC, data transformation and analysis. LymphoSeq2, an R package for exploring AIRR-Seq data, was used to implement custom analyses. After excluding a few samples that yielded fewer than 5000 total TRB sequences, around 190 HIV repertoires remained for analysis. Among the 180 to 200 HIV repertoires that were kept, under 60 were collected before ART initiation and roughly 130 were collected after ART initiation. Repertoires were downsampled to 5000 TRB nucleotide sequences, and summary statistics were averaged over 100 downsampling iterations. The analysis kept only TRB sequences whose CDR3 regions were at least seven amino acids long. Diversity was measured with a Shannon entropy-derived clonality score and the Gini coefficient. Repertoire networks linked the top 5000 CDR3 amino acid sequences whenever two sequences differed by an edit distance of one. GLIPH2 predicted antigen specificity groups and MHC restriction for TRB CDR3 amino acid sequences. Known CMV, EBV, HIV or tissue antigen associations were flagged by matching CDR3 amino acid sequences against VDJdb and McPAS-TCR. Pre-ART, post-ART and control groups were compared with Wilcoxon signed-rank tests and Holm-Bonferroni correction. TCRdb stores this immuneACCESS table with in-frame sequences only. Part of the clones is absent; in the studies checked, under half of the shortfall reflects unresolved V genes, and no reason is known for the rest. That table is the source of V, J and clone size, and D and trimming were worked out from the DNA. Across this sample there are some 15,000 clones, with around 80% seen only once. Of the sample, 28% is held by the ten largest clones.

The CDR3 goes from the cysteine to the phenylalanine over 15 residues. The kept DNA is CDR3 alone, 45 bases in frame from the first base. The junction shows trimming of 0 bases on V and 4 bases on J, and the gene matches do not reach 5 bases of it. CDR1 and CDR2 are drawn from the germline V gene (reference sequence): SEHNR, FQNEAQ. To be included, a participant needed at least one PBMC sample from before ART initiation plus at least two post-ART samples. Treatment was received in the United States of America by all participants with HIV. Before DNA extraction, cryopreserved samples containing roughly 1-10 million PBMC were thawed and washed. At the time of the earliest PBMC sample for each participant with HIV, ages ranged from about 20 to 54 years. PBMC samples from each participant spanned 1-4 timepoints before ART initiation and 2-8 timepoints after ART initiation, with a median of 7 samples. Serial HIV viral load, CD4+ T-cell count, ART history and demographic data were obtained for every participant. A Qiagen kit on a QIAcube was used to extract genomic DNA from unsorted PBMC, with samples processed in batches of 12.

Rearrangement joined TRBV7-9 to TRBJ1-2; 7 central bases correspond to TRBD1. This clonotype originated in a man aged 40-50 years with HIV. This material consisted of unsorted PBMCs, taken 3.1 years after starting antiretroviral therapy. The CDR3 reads CASSLATGSAYGYTF. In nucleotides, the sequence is TGTGCCAGCAGCTTAGCGACAGGGAGCGCCTATGGCTACACCTTC.